This T cell receptor beta chain was recorded in a study of beta chain features in type 1 diabetes. Study results and limitations: A moderate, significant TCRB CDR3 shortening appeared in type 1 diabetes across four CD4+ subsets.

About this clone itself: The antigen is not known.

Of the isolated RNA, all was reverse transcribed, and so the sequenced material was expressed TCRB transcripts. The method was immunoSEQ multiplex PCR; TCRdb's version includes in-frame clones alone and lacks a portion of them. The table lists nearly 350,000 clones, approximately 9.9% of them singletons. Trimming removed 3 bases from V and 0 bases from J, with 7 bases in between. The CDR3 runs to 13 residues. Germline CDR1 is SGHRS and CDR2 is YFSETQ. The sequenced sample was central memory CD4+ T cells from blood. The rearrangement uses TRBV5-1 and TRBJ2-7, with D hard to call. The sequence was obtained from a man aged 30 to 45 with type 1 diabetes. This CDR3 is CASSWKDSYEQYF. CDR3 nucleotides: TGCGCCAGCAGCTGGAAGGACTCCTACGAGCAGTACTTC.